This entry lists 18 T cell receptor beta chains sequenced from one sample in a study of T-cell reconstitution after alpha-beta-depleted transplantation in children. This sample's TCRbeta library carried unique molecular identifier barcodes. TCRdb passed the PCR reads through MiXCR, listing each CDR3 protein once. The sample includes fewer than 400,000 distinct CDR3 sequences, around 25% seen only once; the top ten take approximately 11%. Sample: PBMCs, mostly from graft donor cells, taken 180 days after TCRalphabeta/CD19-depleted stem cell transplant. Receptors originate from a male patient younger than 18 who had a stem cell transplant for acute lymphoblastic leukemia, so the T cells may come from the graft donor.

The chain couples TRBV7-9 to TRBJ2-7, with a possible D match to TRBD2 (7 bases). CDR3 length equals 16 residues. Per the germline V gene, CDR1 is SEHNR and CDR2 is FQNEAQ (reference sequence). Trimming cost V 5 bases and J 3 bases, with 20 bases left between them. CDR3 nucleotides: TGTGCCAGCAGCCCCTACGGGGGAGGGGGACTCTACGAGCAGTACTTC. Protein: CASSPYGGGGLYEQYF. Full variable domain (outside the CDR3, taken from reference TRBV7-9 and TRBJ2-7): DTGVSQNPRHKITKRGQNVTFRCDPISEHNRLYWYRQTLGQGPEFLTYFQNEAQLEKSRLLSDRFSAERPKGSFSTLEIQRTEQGDSAMYLCASSPYGGGGLYEQYFGPGTRLTVT.

This clonotype showed up just a few times. The rearrangement uses TRBV5-1 and TRBJ2-7, with no clear D. The V end lost 0 bases, the J end lost 0 bases, and 13 bases lay between the germline ends. Germline V gene data show CDR1 as SGHRS and CDR2 as YFSETQ. CDR3 length: 16 amino acids. The DNA of the CDR3 is TGCGCCAGCAGCTTGGCCGGGTCTACCCCCTCCTACGAGCAGTACTTC. It codes for CASSLAGSTPSYEQYF.

This clonotype has a handful of counts. This chain uses TRBV6-6 with TRBJ2-7; D remains ambiguous. The germline V gene encodes CDR1 MNHNY and CDR2 SVGAGI (reference sequence). V was cut by 4 bases and J by 7 bases, with 14 bases left in between. The CDR3 totals 13 residues. CDR3: CASSWEALKEQYF. The CDR3 DNA sequence: TGTGCCAGCAGTTGGGAAGCCCTTAAAGAGCAGTACTTC.

CDR3 sequence reads: CASRRPGPLNEQFF. CDR3 coding DNA: TGTGCCAGCCGGAGACCAGGCCCTCTCAATGAGCAGTTCTTC. V usage is TRBV27 and J usage is TRBJ2-1; D uncertain. The CDR3 length is 14 residues. Per germline, CDR1 MNHEY and CDR2 SMNVEV (reference sequence). V lost 8 bases and J 6 bases, leaving 17 bases between the germline ends.

The V gene is TRBV7-3, the J gene TRBJ2-3; D is ambiguous. This CDR3 region has 13 residues. In germline, CDR1 is SGHTA, CDR2 FQGTGA. V lost 6 bases and J lost 5, with 12 bases in between. The CDR3 DNA follows: TGTGCCAGCAGGGGCCCTTCGGGAGATACGCAGTATTTT. Protein sequence: CASRGPSGDTQYF.

V and J are TRBV7-3 and TRBJ1-1; no definite D call. This CDR3 contains 18 residues. V was pared by 1 base and J by 0 bases, with 18 bases between. Looked up from germline, CDR1 is SGHTA and CDR2 is FQGTGA. The CDR3, as DNA: TGTGCCAGCAGCTTAATGGGAGGAGGCAGGTACATGAACACTGAAGCTTTCTTT. Translating gives CASSLMGGGRYMNTEAFF.

In this sample, this clonotype turned up a few times. The chain has TRBV20-1 and TRBJ2-1; 8 bases match TRBD2. Looked up from germline, CDR1 is DFQATT and CDR2 is SNEGSKA (reference sequence). The V and J ends lost 6 bases and 7 bases, in that order; junction bases with no gene match: 11. The CDR3 runs to 14 residues. The CDR3 nucleotides are TGCAGTGCGAGAAAAGCGGGAGTTAGGAATGAGCAGTTCTTC. Protein: CSARKAGVRNEQFF.

The chain has TRBV5-1 and TRBJ2-3; 11 nucleotides agree with TRBD2. Germline V CDR1 and CDR2: SGHRS, YFSETQ. After removal of 2 bases from V and 4 bases from J, the junction contained 6 bases not matched to a gene. The CDR3 contains 16 residues. The CDR3 protein is CASSLLSGRAPDTQYF. The CDR3 nucleotides are TGCGCCAGCAGCTTACTTAGCGGGAGGGCCCCAGATACGCAGTATTTT.

This clonotype was recorded many times. This chain joins TRBV5-1 and TRBJ2-3; the D gene is possibly TRBD1 (5 bases). Deletions cut 0 bases from V and 6 bases from J, with 11 bases between. This CDR3 is built from 14 residues. Germline V gene sequence: CDR1 SGHRS, CDR2 YFSETQ. In nucleotides, the CDR3 is TGCGCCAGCAGCTTGGCGGCAGGGCCGGATACGCAGTATTTT. This encodes CASSLAAGPDTQYF.

The chain uses TRBV7-8 and TRBJ2-5; D gene unclear. The germline V gene encodes CDR1 SGHVS and CDR2 FQNEAQ. This CDR3 contains 15 residues. Between the trimmed V and J ends, which lost 3 bases and 5 bases, there was a span of 16 bases. Here the CDR3 DNA reads TGTGCCAGCAGCTTCTTTCGGCAACGTCTGGAGACCCAGTACTTC. Translation: CASSFFRQRLETQYF.

This chain uses TRBV7-2 with TRBJ2-5; no clear D. Trimming cost V 5 bases and J 4 bases, with 11 bases left between them. The germline V gene has CDR1 SGHTA and CDR2 FQGNSA. This CDR3 spans 13 amino acids. The CDR3 here is CASSLAAAETQYF. CDR3 nucleotide sequence: TGTGCCAGCAGCCTTGCGGCCGCAGAGACCCAGTACTTC.

This clonotype was observed a few times. J is TRBJ2-1 and V is TRBV15; D gene ambiguous. CDR3 length equals 13 residues. Germline assignment: CDR1 LNHNV and CDR2 YYDKDF (reference sequence). The V gene lost 4 bases and the J gene lost 0 bases, with 4 bases spanning the gap. The CDR3 sequence is CATSIFSYNEQFF. The CDR3 bases are TGTGCCACCAGCATCTTCTCCTACAATGAGCAGTTCTTC.

This chain joins TRBV7-6 and TRBJ2-7, with 7 bases identical to TRBD1. V lost 5 bases, J lost 5 bases, and 15 bases stayed unmatched. Looked up from germline, CDR1 is SGHVS and CDR2 is FNYEAQ. The CDR3 contains 16 residues. CDR3 DNA sequence: TGTGCCAGCAGCACTAAGACAGGGCCCGATTGGGACGAGCAGTACTTC. Translation gives CASSTKTGPDWDEQYF.

This clonotype was counted many times. The genes are TRBV12-3 or TRBV12-4 and TRBJ2-5; a possible D gene is TRBD2 (6 bases). The CDR3 has 15 amino acids. Between the trimmed V and J ends, which lost 5 bases and 5 bases, there was a span of 18 bases. This CDR3 is CASSTRDSVGETQYF. CDR3 in DNA: TGTGCCAGCAGTACCCGGGACTCCGTTGGGGAGACCCAGTACTTC.

This clonotype was recorded at least ten times. V and J are TRBV10-3 and TRBJ2-1, with no clear D. Per germline, CDR1 ENHRY and CDR2 SYGVKD. The V and J ends lost 0 bases and 4 bases respectively, with 13 bases between them. The CDR3 extends over 16 amino acids. CDR3 loop: CAISESDRTGYNEQFF. The CDR3 region has the DNA TGTGCCATCAGTGAGTCGGACCGAACGGGTTACAATGAGCAGTTCTTC.

The gene calls are TRBV21-1 and TRBJ2-5. TRBV21-1 is labeled a pseudogene. This CDR3 is 14 amino acids long. CDR3 in DNA: TGTGCCAGCAGCAAAGGAAATCCGAAAGAGACCCAGTACTTC. Translated: CASSKGNPKETQYF.

With respect to this clonotype: The junction and the germline gene differ at one end; a read error may be behind it. This chain connects TRBV12-3 or TRBV12-4 to TRBJ2-5; possibly TRBD1 or TRBD2 for D (5 bases each). This CDR3 has 17 amino acids. CDR3: CTSSLSPGPWGQETQYF. DNA of the CDR3: TGTACCAGCAGTTTATCTCCGGGACCCTGGGGCCAAGAGACCCAGTACTTC.

The chain joins TRBV5-6 to TRBJ2-6; D uncertain. CDR1 SGHDT and CDR2 YYEEEE come from the germline V gene. This CDR3 is built from 11 residues. The V end lost 0 bases, the J end lost 15 bases, and 7 bases lay between the germline ends. CDR3 protein: CASSLVQRLTF. CDR3 nucleotides: TGTGCCAGCAGCTTGGTGCAGCGCCTGACTTTC.